Below, 3 T cell receptor beta chains from the same sample are listed, as sequenced in a study of spatial heterogeneity in lung cancer. TCRdb reanalysed the 5' RACE reads using MiXCR and keeps one entry per CDR3 protein. This table has tens of thousands of distinct CDR3 sequences, approximately 19% appearing once. Time point of the sample: blood at routine non-recurrence follow-up after resection. This specimen was PBMCs, taken at follow-up. Every receptor here comes from a male donor with early-stage non-small cell lung cancer.

The chain employs TRBV7-9 and TRBJ2-1; 7 bases fit TRBD2. CDR1 is SEHNR and CDR2 is FQNEAQ in the germline V gene (reference sequence). This CDR3 spans 14 amino acids. The J segment lost 6 bases and the V segment lost 1 base, leaving 3 bases of the junction unmatched. The CDR3 is CASSLVAGVNEQFF. DNA for the CDR3: TGTGCCAGCAGCTTAGTGGCGGGGGTCAATGAGCAGTTCTTC.

V usage is TRBV24-1 and J usage is TRBJ2-5; 7 positions match TRBD1. Germline-derived CDR1 and CDR2 are KGHDR and SFDVKD. V lost 4 bases to trimming and J lost 0 bases; unmatched junction nucleotides: 4. This CDR3 contains 15 residues. The CDR3, as DNA: TGTGCCACCAGTGAGCCGACAGGGTACCAAGAGACCCAGTACTTC. This translates into CATSEPTGYQETQYF.

This clonotype has just a few counts. This rearrangement joins TRBV29-1 to TRBJ2-7, with 8 bases identical to TRBD1. This CDR3 region has 17 residues. J was trimmed by 1 base and V by 4 bases; bases with no gene match: 15. From germline, CDR1 is SQVTM and CDR2 ANQGSEA. The CDR3 sequence: CSVVGITGTGSSYEQYV. Here the CDR3 DNA reads TGCAGCGTTGTGGGGATTACCGGGACAGGATCTTCCTACGAGCAGTACGTC.